This TCR beta chain was observed in a study of response to subunit inactivated influenza vaccine. TCRdb reprocessed the RT-PCR reads with MiXCR, giving one entry per CDR3 protein. This sample has some 150,000 distinct CDR3 sequences, with approximately 12% found just once. This same sample was also part of a study on T cells expressing NK-cell markers. From that paper: For TCR beta, cDNA was produced by 5'RACE template switching with UMIs.

The specimen was CD8+ T cells sorted from PBMCs, collected 11 to 12 days after vaccination. This TCR was recovered from a man aged 45-65 years who received an inactivated influenza vaccine.

The chain's CDR3 is CASSNLAASTDTQYF. In DNA, the CDR3 is TGTGCCAGCAGTAACCTAGCGGCGAGCACAGATACGCAGTATTTT. The chain couples TRBV6-5 to TRBJ2-3; 7 bases are shared with TRBD2. The CDR3 covers 15 residues. V shed 5 bases and J 0 bases; nucleotides not matched to a gene: 5. The V gene's germline CDR1 is MNHEY and CDR2 SVGAGI.